This T cell receptor (beta chain) was identified during a study of brain T cells in children with intractable seizures. General study results and limits: HCMV serostatus was not known, and viral specificity came from CDR3 similarity only.

Time point denoted: blood from clinic visit 5 months post-surgery; TSC patient then seizure free. About this clone: Its cognate antigen is unknown.

Data came from immunoSEQ multiplex PCR; TCRdb stores just in-frame clones and leaves some out. The sample lists 300,000 to 400,000 clones, approximately 93% seen once, with around 6% in the top ten. Trimming stripped 4 bases from V and 2 bases from J, with 19 bases between. CDR3 length: 16 residues. Germline CDR1 SGHKS, CDR2 YYEKEE (reference sequence). The receptor was derived from a boy under three years old with tuberous sclerosis and intractable seizures. This chain connects TRBV5-5 to TRBJ2-7; D might be TRBD2 (6 bases). Sequenced material: peripheral blood, taken more than 4 months after surgery. CDR3 coding DNA: TGTGCCAGCAGCCTCTCCGCCGGGACTTACACCTACGAGCAGTACTTC. This encodes CASSLSAGTYTYEQYF.